This TCR beta chain appears in the sequencing data of a study of T cells in Graves' hyperthyroidism and ophthalmopathy. Notes on this clonotype: Its antigen remains unidentified.

Study-level findings and limits: Progression to ophthalmopathy was predicted a median of about 6.6 months early.

There were TCR beta CDR3 regions amplified from RNA transcripts. Initially, a first-round RT-PCR of the TCR CDR3 employed the HTBI primer set. TCRdb used MiXCR to reprocess the multiplex PCR reads, holding one entry per CDR3 protein. This table has about half a million distinct CDR3 sequences, around a quarter appearing once. Looked up from germline, CDR1 is LGHDT and CDR2 is YNNKEL (reference sequence). Trimming took off 0 bases at V and 4 bases at J, with 9 bases between the two ends. This CDR3 has 14 residues. The study excluded patients with uncontrolled infection, other autoimmune disease, pregnancy or lactation. Diagnoses were made from clinical symptoms, serum measures (thyroxine and TRAb), thyroid ultrasound and orbital computed tomography.

The source material was blood. V is TRBV3-1 and J is TRBJ1-1; D is possibly TRBD1 (6 bases). The source of this sequence is a woman aged 25 to 39 with Graves' ophthalmopathy. The DNA for the CDR3 is TGTGCCAGCAGCCAAGACCCAGGGGCCACTGAAGCTTTCTTT. It translates to CASSQDPGATEAFF.